One and the same sample provided the 29 T cell receptor beta chains below, sequenced in a study of identical twins. Via MiXCR, TCRdb re-called the 5' RACE reads, giving one row per CDR3 protein. The sample lists 300,000 to 350,000 distinct CDR3 sequences, 9% to 15% occurring once. This same sample was also taken into another study, of yellow fever vaccine responses in identical twins.

The sample consisted of CD8+ T cells sorted from blood. These receptors all stem from a woman aged 18-29 years in good health.

The chain recombines TRBV9 with TRBJ1-2; D is undetermined. CDR1 is SGDLS and CDR2 is YYNGEE in the germline V gene. This CDR3 contains 13 residues. V was shortened by 1 base and J by 6 bases, with 10 bases between the two germline ends. Here the CDR3 DNA reads TGTGCCAGCAGCGTATATCAAGGGCATGGCTACACCTTC. Amino acid sequence: CASSVYQGHGYTF.

The sample holds a few counts of this clonotype. The chain is built from TRBV2 and TRBJ1-4, with TRBD1 as a possible D gene (5 bases). The CDR3 contains 16 residues. Germline lookup yields CDR1 SNHLY and CDR2 FYNNEI. V dropped 1 base and J dropped 4 bases, with 13 bases sitting between them. The CDR3 DNA reads as TGTGCCAGCAGTGAAGGCCGGGGACGGCTTAATGAAAAACTGTTTTTT. Its protein product is CASSEGRGRLNEKLFF.

This clonotype was seen a handful of times. The V call is TRBV20-1, the J call TRBJ2-7; D may be TRBD1 (5 bases). The CDR3 runs 16 residues. Trimming cost V 3 bases and J 3 bases, with 21 bases left between them. The germline gives CDR1 DFQATT, CDR2 SNEGSKA (reference sequence). The CDR3 reads CSARGPKGFESYEQYF. The CDR3, as DNA: TGCAGTGCTAGGGGGCCTAAGGGGTTTGAGAGCTACGAGCAGTACTTC.

V usage is TRBV27 and J usage is TRBJ2-1, with D possibly being TRBD1 or TRBD2 (5 bases each). V gave up 4 bases and J gave up 7 bases, with 17 bases separating them. CDR1 and CDR2 from the germline V gene are MNHEY and SMNVEV (reference sequence). The CDR3 contains 15 residues. The chain's CDR3 is CASSSPGRTVNEQFF. The CDR3 DNA sequence: TGTGCCAGCAGTTCACCGGGACGGACGGTTAATGAGCAGTTCTTC.

The V call is TRBV12-3 or TRBV12-4, the J call TRBJ2-5; 7 positions match TRBD1. Trimming at V came to 7 bases and at J to 3 bases, leaving 5 bases not matched to a gene. The CDR3 sequence is 13 residues long. The CDR3 DNA sequence: TGTGCCAGCATTTCAGACAGGGAAGAGACCCAGTACTTC. This gives the protein CASISDREETQYF.

This chain uses TRBV7-8 with TRBJ2-5; D is perhaps TRBD1 (6 bases). This CDR3 contains 15 residues. Germline V gene lookup returns CDR1 SGHVS and CDR2 FQNEAQ. Trimming pared 4 bases from V and 3 bases from J, leaving 15 bases between. The CDR3 protein is CASSWGRGGKETQYF. Written as DNA, the CDR3 is TGTGCCAGCAGCTGGGGGAGAGGGGGAAAAGAGACCCAGTACTTC.

This clonotype was counted many times. The CDR3 loop reads CASSDRGLADTQYF. CDR3 DNA sequence: TGTGCCAGCAGCGACAGGGGGCTTGCAGATACGCAGTATTTT. The chain joins TRBV12-3 or TRBV12-4 to TRBJ2-3; 10 bases agree with TRBD1. V was pared by 6 bases and J by 4 bases, with 4 bases of the junction left unmatched. The CDR3 is made up of 14 amino acids.

In its sample, this clonotype is medium-sized. The V gene is TRBV28, the J gene TRBJ2-7; 9 bases agree with TRBD1. The CDR3 spans 16 residues. The germline V gene has CDR1 MDHEN and CDR2 SYDVKM. V lost 5 bases to trimming and J lost 3 bases; unmatched junction nucleotides: 11. The CDR3 bases are TGTGCCAGCAGTCCCGAAGGGGGACAGGGCCTCTACGAGCAGTACGTC. Translating it yields CASSPEGGQGLYEQYV.

The table lists this clonotype with many counts. This chain uses TRBV3-1 with TRBJ2-7; 12 bases agree with TRBD2. Per the germline V gene, CDR1 is LGHDT and CDR2 is YNNKEL (reference sequence). This CDR3 has 15 amino acids. V shed 1 base and J 5 bases; nucleotides not matched to a gene: 3. DNA for the CDR3: TGTGCCAGCAGCCAAGGACTAGCGGGAGTAAACGAGCAGTACTTC. Translating gives CASSQGLAGVNEQYF.

The chain has TRBV9 and TRBJ2-7, with 8 bases fitting TRBD2. The trim removed 4 bases at V and 3 bases at J, leaving 6 bases unmatched. This CDR3 is built from 14 residues. Germline V gene sequence: CDR1 SGDLS, CDR2 YYNGEE. CDR3 nucleotides: TGTGCCAGCAGCTCCGGGACTAGTCTCTACGAGCAGTACTTC. Encoded protein: CASSSGTSLYEQYF.

This clonotype was counted many times. The V gene is TRBV5-1, the J gene TRBJ2-3; perhaps TRBD1 as D (5 bases). This CDR3 is 16 amino acids long. V was pared by 4 bases and J by 2 bases, with 17 bases between. The germline V gene has CDR1 SGHRS and CDR2 YFSETQ. In DNA form, the CDR3 reads TGCGCCAGCAGCCCGCCGACAGTCCGAACCACAGATACGCAGTATTTT. It encodes CASSPPTVRTTDTQYF.

The CDR3 loop reads CATSDFGGQGQGETQYF. Written as DNA, the CDR3 is TGTGCCACCAGTGATTTCGGGGGACAGGGGCAGGGGGAGACCCAGTACTTC. This sequence joins TRBV24-1 and TRBJ2-5; the match to TRBD1 covers 10 bases. Unmatched junction bases numbered 9, after V lost 1 base and J lost 5 bases. The CDR3 is 17 amino acids. Germline CDR1 KGHDR, CDR2 SFDVKD.

As regards this clonotype: At one end the junction does not follow the germline gene, possibly because of a read error. The V gene is TRBV5-5, the J gene TRBJ2-1, with TRBD2 matching over 14 bases. CDR1 SGHKS and CDR2 YYEKEE come from the germline V gene (reference sequence). This CDR3 has 15 residues. The CDR3 DNA is TGTGCCAGCAGCTCGGGACTAGCGGGAGTAAATGAGCAGCTCTTC. This encodes CASSSGLAGVNEQLF.

The chain combines TRBV27 with TRBJ2-3; D gene unclear. The V gene lost 4 bases and the J gene lost 2 bases, with 7 bases spanning the gap. Germline values: CDR1 MNHEY, CDR2 SMNVEV (reference sequence). CDR3 size: 13 residues. The CDR3 reads CASSSKTTDTQYF. The CDR3 region has the DNA TGTGCCAGCAGTTCCAAGACCACAGATACGCAGTATTTT.

The chain couples TRBV9 to TRBJ2-7; the match to TRBD2 covers 9 bases. The CDR3 spans 15 residues. Per the germline V gene, CDR1 is SGDLS and CDR2 is YYNGEE. V lost 4 bases, J lost 2 bases, and 7 bases stayed unmatched. The CDR3, as DNA: TGTGCCAGCAGCCTCTTCGCGGGGGGGGCCTACGAGCAGTACTTC. Translating it yields CASSLFAGGAYEQYF.

This clonotype was seen a few times. V usage is TRBV10-2 and J usage is TRBJ2-1, with TRBD2 matching 12 bases. The CDR3 is made up of 13 amino acids. V trimming: 7 bases; J trimming: 10 bases; junction bases outside the gene matches: 5. Germline-derived CDR1 and CDR2 are WSHSY and SAAADI. CDR3 sequence reads: CASNLGLAGEQFF. The CDR3 DNA sequence: TGCGCCAGCAACCTGGGACTAGCGGGCGAGCAGTTCTTC.

V usage is TRBV28 and J usage is TRBJ2-7; D is uncertain. This CDR3 contains 13 residues. Germline-derived CDR1 and CDR2 are MDHEN and SYDVKM. Trimming took 6 bases from V and 3 from J, leaving 12 bases between them. The CDR3 here is CASRGNGYYEQYF. CDR3 nucleotide sequence: TGTGCCAGCAGGGGCAACGGATACTACGAGCAGTACTTC.

The chain joins TRBV2 to TRBJ2-3; no reliable D call. This CDR3 has 11 residues. Germline V CDR1 and CDR2: SNHLY, FYNNEI. V lost 7 bases and J lost 1, with 3 bases in between. CDR3 nucleotide sequence: TGTGCCAGCATCGGCACAGATACGCAGTATTTT. Amino acids: CASIGTDTQYF. Using reference TRBV2 and TRBJ2-3 for the parts outside the CDR3, the full variable domain is EPEVTQTPSHQVTQMGQEVILRCVPISNHLYFYWYRQILGQKVEFLVSFYNNEISEKSEIFDDQFSVERPDGSNFTLKIRSTKLEDSAMYFCASIGTDTQYFGPGTRLTVL.

V is TRBV20-1 and J is TRBJ2-1; perhaps TRBD1 as D (6 bases). The CDR3 covers 13 residues. From germline, CDR1 is DFQATT and CDR2 SNEGSKA (reference sequence). Trimming took off 3 bases at V and 3 bases at J, with 9 bases between the two ends. The CDR3 loop reads CSASGTIYNEQFF. The DNA for the CDR3 is TGCAGTGCTAGTGGGACAATCTACAATGAGCAGTTCTTC.

This clonotype has ten or more counts. The CDR3 spells CSVGTSLEETQYF. Written as DNA, the CDR3 is TGCAGCGTGGGGACCTCGTTGGAAGAGACCCAGTACTTC. The genes are TRBV29-1 and TRBJ2-5; either TRBD1 or TRBD2 may fit D (5 bases each). The germline CDR1 and CDR2 sequences are SQVTM and ANQGSEA. V gave up 6 bases and J gave up 3 bases, with 14 bases separating them. The length of the CDR3 is 13 residues.

The CDR3 here is CASSQGASGRRYEQYF. The CDR3 region has the DNA TGTGCCAGCAGTCAGGGGGCTAGCGGGAGGAGGTACGAGCAGTACTTC. V and J are TRBV3-1 and TRBJ2-7; 11 nucleotides match TRBD2. The J segment lost 4 bases and the V segment lost 6 bases, leaving 11 bases of the junction unmatched. Germline CDR1 is LGHDT and CDR2 is YNNKEL (reference sequence). The CDR3 contains 16 residues.

This clonotype was observed a few times. The V call is TRBV28, the J call TRBJ1-2, with D uncertain. The CDR3 consists of 14 residues. Trimming cost V 5 bases and J 6 bases, with 16 bases left between them. The germline V gene encodes CDR1 MDHEN and CDR2 SYDVKM. The CDR3: CASSTPREVDGYTF. The CDR3 DNA is TGTGCCAGCAGTACCCCCCGGGAGGTGGATGGCTACACCTTC.

This clonotype was seen a few times. The chain has TRBV12-3 or TRBV12-4 and TRBJ2-2; 9 bases match TRBD2. CDR3 size: 15 residues. J gave up 6 bases and V 6 bases, and 8 bases lay outside the gene matches. The chain's CDR3 is CASRGPGLAAGELFF. CDR3 nucleotides: TGTGCCAGCAGGGGTCCGGGACTAGCAGCCGGGGAGCTGTTTTTT.

The J gene is TRBJ2-7, the V gene TRBV7-9, with 9 bases fitting TRBD1. From germline, CDR1 is SEHNR and CDR2 FQNEAQ (reference sequence). J gave up 5 bases and V 1 base, and 9 bases lay outside the gene matches. The length of the CDR3 is 16 residues. CDR3 amino acids: CASSLDYGTGKDEQYF. DNA of the CDR3: TGTGCCAGCAGCTTAGACTATGGGACAGGGAAGGACGAGCAGTACTTC.

The J gene is TRBJ2-7, the V gene TRBV27, with D tentatively TRBD2 (5 bases). Trimming cost V 6 bases and J 7 bases, with 16 bases left between them. The CDR3 totals 13 residues. Germline loops: CDR1 MNHEY, CDR2 SMNVEV (reference sequence). The CDR3 nucleotides read TGTGCCAGCAGCCGGGGAACCCGTGTGGAGCAGTACTTC. Protein: CASSRGTRVEQYF.

The table lists this clonotype with a few counts. The rearrangement links TRBV18 to TRBJ1-1, with 8 bases lining up with TRBD1. J was trimmed by 7 bases and V by 1 base; bases with no gene match: 11. CDR1 and CDR2 (germline): KGHSH, LQKENI. CDR3 size: 16 residues. Here the CDR3 DNA reads TGTGCCAGCTCACCACGGGCTCTCCGGACAGGGCTTGAAGCTTTCTTT. It codes for CASSPRALRTGLEAFF.

This clonotype was counted at least ten times. V is TRBV7-9 and J is TRBJ2-1, with D hard to call. CDR1 and CDR2 from the germline V gene are SEHNR and FQNEAQ (reference sequence). Deletions cut 2 bases from V and 0 bases from J, with 2 bases between. The CDR3 is 13 amino acids. The CDR3 loop is CASSLNSYNEQFF. In DNA form, the CDR3 reads TGTGCCAGCAGCTTAAACTCCTACAATGAGCAGTTCTTC.

The CDR3: CASSLNPGRKENTEAFF. The CDR3 DNA reads as TGCGCCAGCAGCCTCAATCCGGGCCGCAAGGAGAACACTGAAGCTTTCTTT. This rearrangement joins TRBV10-2 to TRBJ1-1, with unresolved D. CDR1 WSHSY and CDR2 SAAADI come from the germline V gene. The CDR3 extends over 17 amino acids. V dropped 6 bases and J dropped 1 base, with 21 bases sitting between them.

V gene TRBV6-5 combines with J gene TRBJ2-1, with 10 bases aligning to TRBD2. This CDR3 is built from 13 residues. From germline, CDR1 is MNHEY and CDR2 SVGAGI. The trim removed 3 bases at V and 9 bases at J, leaving 2 bases unmatched. This CDR3 reads CASSYRLAGEQFF. As DNA, the CDR3 is TGTGCCAGCAGTTATAGACTAGCGGGTGAGCAGTTCTTC.